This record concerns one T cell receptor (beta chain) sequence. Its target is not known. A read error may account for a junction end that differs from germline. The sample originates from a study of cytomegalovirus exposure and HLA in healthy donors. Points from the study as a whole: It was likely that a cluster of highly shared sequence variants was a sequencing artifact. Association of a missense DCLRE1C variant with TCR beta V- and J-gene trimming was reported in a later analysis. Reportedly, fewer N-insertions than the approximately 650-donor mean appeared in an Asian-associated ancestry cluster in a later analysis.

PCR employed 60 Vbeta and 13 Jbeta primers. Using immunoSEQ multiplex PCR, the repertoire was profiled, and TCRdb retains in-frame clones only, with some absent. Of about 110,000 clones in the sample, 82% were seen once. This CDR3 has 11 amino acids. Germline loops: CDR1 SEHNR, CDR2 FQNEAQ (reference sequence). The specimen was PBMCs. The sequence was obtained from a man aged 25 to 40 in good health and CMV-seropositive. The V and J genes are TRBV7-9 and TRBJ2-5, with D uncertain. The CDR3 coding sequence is TGTTCCAGCAGCTCGTCTAAAACCCAGTACTTC. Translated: CSSSSSKTQYF.